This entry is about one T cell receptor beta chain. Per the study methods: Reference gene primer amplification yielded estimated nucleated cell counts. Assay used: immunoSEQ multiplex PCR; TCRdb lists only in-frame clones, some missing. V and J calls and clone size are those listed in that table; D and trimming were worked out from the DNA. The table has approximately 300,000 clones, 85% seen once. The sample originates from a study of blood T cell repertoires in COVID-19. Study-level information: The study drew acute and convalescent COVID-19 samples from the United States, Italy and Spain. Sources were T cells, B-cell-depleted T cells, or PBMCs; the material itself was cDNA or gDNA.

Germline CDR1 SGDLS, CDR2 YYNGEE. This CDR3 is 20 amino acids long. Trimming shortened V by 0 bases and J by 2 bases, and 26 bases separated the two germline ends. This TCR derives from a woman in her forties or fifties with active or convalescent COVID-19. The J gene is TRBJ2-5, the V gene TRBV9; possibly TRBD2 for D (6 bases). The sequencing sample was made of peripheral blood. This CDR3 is CASSVAGGALGSTRQETQYF. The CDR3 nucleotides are TGTGCCAGCAGCGTAGCTGGAGGAGCACTCGGGTCGACTAGGCAAGAGACCCAGTACTTC.